This TCR beta chain came from a study of CD8 T cells in Susac syndrome (dated by TCRdb to the late 2010s). Looking at the study overall: Whether CD8+ T cell activation and differentiation in Susac syndrome was antigen driven was tested using repertoire sequencing. The study at large found these results: The number of individuals in the TCR sequencing and HLA analysis was recognized as being relatively small.

RNA was extracted using the RNeasy kit, and about 0.45 to 1 ug of the RNA was reverse transcribed with random hexamers. The immunoSEQ multiplex PCR assay, covering 54 Vbeta and 13 Jbeta segments, was used to amplify TCR beta CDR3 regions. Bias from PCR amplification was corrected by using a synthetic template baseline for primer optimization and for computational correction. Processing in the source paper ran as follows. Reads were assigned to V, D and J genes according to IMGT and analyzed in immunoSEQ Analyzer, with only productive sequences retained. Clonality was calculated as one minus the Shannon entropy normalized by log2 of the number of productive unique sequences. For each patient and control, public and private clones were evaluated within the 100 most prevalent clones. Clones were defined as Susac-specific when absent from the healthy and MS cohorts, from fewer than 1,200 published viral clones and from other ImmuneACCESS disease sequences. TCRdb's own reprocessing of the public reads used fastp at Q25 and MiXCR and kept productive beta chains. Entries are consolidated by CDR3 protein sequence, retaining the most common genes and DNA. TCRdb's processing, not the study's, gives the V and J calls here. For this sample the table gives around 130,000 distinct CDR3 sequences, of which roughly 96% were detected only once. Of the sample, over 0.1% falls within the top ten clones.

As regards this clonotype: Its target antigen remains unknown. No base-level quality is on record; no much larger clone is a single base apart.

Peripheral blood CD8+ and CD4+ T cells from healthy donors, Susac syndrome patients and multiple sclerosis patients were profiled by high-throughput TCR beta sequencing. Healthy donors were age- and sex-matched controls. Bulk CD8+ and CD4+ T cells were purified by magnetic negative isolation, while CD8+ TEMRA cells were enriched using FACS. Blood was collected in EDTA tubes and processed within 24 hours, with PBMCs isolated through density gradient centrifugation. PBMCs intended for TCR sequencing were cryopreserved in liquid nitrogen and thawed later in a water bath at 37 degrees C. A purity of at least 90% was achieved for sorted or isolated CD4+, CD8+ and CD8+ TEMRA cells. Sequencing was carried out using CD4+ T cells from PBMCs. This TCR derives from a human donor in good health.

At the DNA level, the sequence is TGTGCCTGGAGTGCCAGTGGGGAGACCCAGTACTTC. The translation is CAWSASGETQYF. The V gene is TRBV30 and the J gene is TRBJ2-5; no D segment can be confidently identified. CDR1 and CDR2 are drawn from the germline V gene (reference sequence): GTSNPN, SVGIG. V is cut by 1 base and J by 5 bases, and the space between the germline ends is 8 bases. The CDR3, from cysteine to phenylalanine, totals 12 residues. The read is trimmed to its CDR3 DNA, 36 bases read in frame from base 1. Outside the CDR3, residues come from the reference TRBV30 and TRBJ2-5 proteins, so the full variable domain is: SQTIHQWPATLVQPVGSPLSLECTVEGTSNPNLYWYRQAAGRGLQLLFYSVGIGQISSEVPQNLSASRPQDRQFILSSKKLLLSDSGFYLCAWSASGETQYFGPGTRLLVL.